One and the same sample provided the 9 T cell receptor beta chains below, sequenced in a study of shared clonotypes between healthy human individuals. Selected positively for CCR7 and CD45RO-negative, naive CD8 cells excluded terminally differentiated effector memory CD45RA+ cells. TCRdb keeps only in-frame clones here, not all; method: immunoSEQ multiplex PCR. The top ten clones hold under 2% of a sample with around 1,900,000 clones, roughly 93% of them seen once. The sample was naive CD8+ T cells from PBMCs. Receptor source: a man between 18 and 29 years old in good health. Some clones in this sample may be carry-over from other donors' samples.

The chain employs TRBV30 and TRBJ2-1, with D possibly TRBD2 on 6 matching bases. Germline CDR1 GTSNPN, CDR2 SVGIG (reference sequence). The CDR3 runs to 16 residues. The ends were cut back, 0 bases at V and 0 bases at J, with 12 bases in the middle. CDR3 amino acids: CAWSVGLPGSYNEQFF. In DNA form, the CDR3 reads TGTGCCTGGAGTGTAGGACTACCTGGCTCCTACAATGAGCAGTTCTTC.

This chain connects TRBV9 to TRBJ1-2, with D possibly matching TRBD1 (5 bases). Germline-derived CDR1 and CDR2 are SGDLS and YYNGEE. V was cut by 4 bases and J by 8 bases, with 21 bases left in between. The CDR3 is made up of 15 amino acids. CDR3 protein: CASSPTPGGGEGYTF. The CDR3 DNA reads as TGTGCCAGCAGCCCAACCCCGGGGGGAGGGGAGGGCTACACCTTC.

This clone was observed once. The chain couples TRBV28 to TRBJ2-7, with TRBD2 as a possible D gene (5 bases). Trimming stripped 5 bases from V and 1 base from J, with 15 bases between. The CDR3 totals 15 residues. In germline, CDR1 is MDHEN, CDR2 SYDVKM. The CDR3 nucleotides read TGTGCCAGCAGTCCCCCCTTGAGGGCTTCCTACGAGCAGTACTTC. As protein: CASSPPLRASYEQYF.

The chain has TRBV29-1 and TRBJ2-1; 10 bases match TRBD2. The CDR3 sequence is 17 residues long. Looked up from germline, CDR1 is SQVTM and CDR2 is ANQGSEA. The V segment lost 0 bases and the J segment 2 bases; nucleotides outside the gene matches: 7. CDR3 sequence: CSVEDRGLAGAYNEQFF. As DNA, the CDR3 is TGCAGCGTTGAAGATCGGGGCCTAGCGGGAGCCTACAATGAGCAGTTCTTC.

The chain carries TRBV6-5 and TRBJ2-3, with a tentative D call TRBD2 (6 bases). Germline CDR1 is MNHEY and CDR2 is SVGAGI. The CDR3 has 16 residues. The V gene lost 2 bases and the J gene lost 1 base, with 13 bases spanning the gap. The DNA of the CDR3 is TGTGCCAGCAGTTACAACTTAGCGGAGGGCACAGATACGCAGTATTTT. Amino acid sequence: CASSYNLAEGTDTQYF.

The V call is TRBV5-6, the J call TRBJ1-1; D is perhaps TRBD1 (5 bases). V dropped 3 bases and J dropped 1 base, with 19 bases sitting between them. Germline loops: CDR1 SGHDT, CDR2 YYEEEE. The CDR3 consists of 17 residues. The CDR3, as DNA: TGTGCCAGCAGCTCCAGAGCCGTCGGGGGGTGGAACACTGAAGCTTTCTTT. Its translation is CASSSRAVGGWNTEAFF.

This sequence joins TRBV7-8 and TRBJ2-7; D not resolved. Germline CDR1 reads SGHVS; CDR2 reads FQNEAQ. The CDR3 has 13 residues. V was shortened by 4 bases and J by 0 bases, with 7 bases between the two germline ends. This chain's CDR3 is CASSSKSSYEQYF. The CDR3, as DNA: TGTGCCAGCAGCTCGAAAAGCTCCTACGAGCAGTACTTC.

V usage is TRBV7-8 and J usage is TRBJ2-5, with a tentative D call TRBD1 (5 bases). Per the germline V gene, CDR1 is SGHVS and CDR2 is FQNEAQ. The CDR3 has 15 amino acids. V lost 5 bases to trimming and J lost 1 base, with 14 bases between them. The CDR3 loop reads CASSPTTGFQETQYF. CDR3 DNA sequence: TGTGCCAGCAGCCCAACAACAGGATTCCAAGAGACCCAGTACTTC.

The rearrangement joins TRBV27 to TRBJ2-2; tentative D call: TRBD2 (7 bases). The germline V gene encodes CDR1 MNHEY and CDR2 SMNVEV (reference sequence). This CDR3 region has 17 residues. Deletions cut 4 bases from V and 6 bases from J, with 21 bases between. Written as DNA, the CDR3 is TGTGCCAGCAGTTCATGGGACGGGGGGACAAGGGCCGGGGAGCTGTTTTTT. Amino acids: CASSSWDGGTRAGELFF.